These 17 T cell receptor beta chains were all obtained from the same sample, sequenced in a study of T cell responses to AZD1222 COVID-19 vaccine. Sequencing was performed with immunoSEQ multiplex PCR; in TCRdb, only in-frame clones are kept and a portion is missing. This table holds fewer than 150,000 clones, roughly 93% found once. Sample: peripheral blood, taken on day 0 of AZD1222 vaccination. The receptors come from an adult in good health.

V usage is TRBV5-1 and J usage is TRBJ2-3, with 8 bases lining up with TRBD2. Trimming took 2 bases from V and 3 from J; bases not matched to a gene: 14. The CDR3 loop spans 18 amino acids. CDR1 SGHRS and CDR2 YFSETQ come from the germline V gene. CDR3 loop: CASSLAPTGTSMTDTQYF. The CDR3 DNA follows: TGCGCCAGCAGCTTAGCACCAACCGGGACTAGTATGACAGATACGCAGTATTTT.

This clone was seen once. The chain carries TRBV10-3 and TRBJ1-2; D is uncertain. Trimming took off 3 bases at V and 3 bases at J, with 11 bases between the two ends. The CDR3 covers 14 residues. From germline, CDR1 is ENHRY and CDR2 SYGVKD. This CDR3 reads CAISDGRSHYGYTF. CDR3 DNA: TGTGCCATCAGTGACGGCCGGTCCCACTATGGCTACACCTTC.

This clone was found once. The V and J genes are TRBV5-1 and TRBJ2-7, with D unresolved. V was trimmed by 0 bases and J by 0 bases, leaving 10 bases between them. Per germline, CDR1 SGHRS and CDR2 YFSETQ. This CDR3 spans 15 amino acids. The CDR3 spells CASSLGADNSYEQYF. As DNA, the CDR3 is TGCGCCAGCAGCTTGGGGGCAGATAACTCCTACGAGCAGTACTTC.

This chain links TRBV9 with TRBJ1-1; unclear D gene. Between the trimmed V and J ends, which lost 4 bases and 1 base, there was a span of 11 bases. Germline values: CDR1 SGDLS, CDR2 YYNGEE. The CDR3 totals 14 residues. The CDR3 reads CASSYKGQNTEAFF. The CDR3 coding sequence is TGTGCCAGCAGCTACAAAGGCCAGAACACTGAAGCTTTCTTT.

This clone was observed a single time. This chain links TRBV29-1 with TRBJ1-2; TRBD1 matches 12 bases. The germline V gene encodes CDR1 SQVTM and CDR2 ANQGSEA. This CDR3 region has 14 residues. V dropped 6 bases and J dropped 5; count of bases not matched to a gene: 7. In nucleotides, the CDR3 is TGCAGCGTCAGAGGGACAGGGGGCTTATATGGCTACACCTTC. Translated, it gives CSVRGTGGLYGYTF.

The chain joins TRBV27 to TRBJ1-4, with TRBD1 matching over 7 bases. V lost 7 bases and J lost 3; bases outside the gene matches: 8. In germline, CDR1 is MNHEY, CDR2 SMNVEV (reference sequence). This CDR3 is built from 15 residues. This CDR3 reads CASTPTGTANEKLFF. CDR3 nucleotide sequence: TGTGCCAGCACCCCAACCGGGACAGCTAATGAAAAACTGTTTTTT.

V and J are TRBV13 and TRBJ2-7, with 7 nucleotides matching TRBD2. The V gene end was trimmed by 5 bases and the J gene end by 9 bases; junction bases not matched to a gene: 16. Germline V gene lookup returns CDR1 PRHDT and CDR2 FYEKMQ (reference sequence). CDR3 length: 15 amino acids. CDR3 coding DNA: TGTGCCAGCAGCCGAAGGGGCGGCGGGAGAGGTTGGCAGTACTTC. Encoded protein: CASSRRGGGRGWQYF.

This sequence joins TRBV12-5 and TRBJ1-3; a weak D match, TRBD1 (5 bases). V lost 6 bases and J 1 base, leaving 13 bases between the germline ends. Germline lookup yields CDR1 LGHNT and CDR2 FRNRAP. This CDR3 is built from 15 residues. CDR3 region: CASGGGEYSGNTIYF. The DNA of the CDR3 is TGTGCTAGTGGCGGGGGGGAATATTCTGGAAACACCATATATTTT.

The CDR3 here is CASSPGTNTGELFF. The CDR3 bases are TGCGCCAGCAGCCCTGGGACAAACACCGGGGAGCTGTTTTTT. This chain joins TRBV5-1 and TRBJ2-2, with D maybe TRBD1 (6 bases). CDR1 and CDR2 from the germline V gene are SGHRS and YFSETQ. Deletions cut 4 bases from V and 2 bases from J, with 9 bases between. The CDR3 totals 14 residues.

The genes are TRBV28 and TRBJ1-1; no clear D. Trimming cost V 6 bases and J 4 bases, with 12 bases left between them. The CDR3 runs 13 residues. Germline-derived CDR1 and CDR2 are MDHEN and SYDVKM. The CDR3 region is CASSYRLGTEAFF. DNA of the CDR3: TGTGCCAGCAGCTACAGACTGGGCACTGAAGCTTTCTTT.

This sequence joins TRBV6-5 and TRBJ2-1; TRBD2 might be the D (5 bases). Germline CDR1 reads MNHEY; CDR2 reads SVGAGI. V lost 8 bases to trimming and J lost 2 bases, with 13 bases between them. The CDR3 length is 14 residues. The CDR3 loop reads CASQGLGAYNEQFF. CDR3 nucleotide sequence: TGTGCCAGCCAAGGACTGGGCGCCTACAATGAGCAGTTCTTC.

A single count supports this clone. The rearrangement joins TRBV30 to TRBJ2-5; 9 bases line up with TRBD1. CDR1 and CDR2 (germline): GTSNPN, SVGIG (reference sequence). Unmatched junction bases numbered 6, after V lost 3 bases and J lost 1 base. This CDR3 has 15 residues. CDR3 in DNA: TGTGCCTGGAGAAACAGGGGGCGCGCCCAAGAGACCCAGTACTTC. Protein sequence: CAWRNRGRAQETQYF.

The chain employs TRBV28 and TRBJ1-2; D unclear. The CDR3 covers 16 residues. Germline assignment: CDR1 MDHEN and CDR2 SYDVKM. Trimming stripped 5 bases from V and 2 bases from J, with 18 bases between. The CDR3 DNA reads TGTGCCAGCAGTCCCATGACGGGCAGGAAAAACTATGGCTACACCTTC. Its translation is CASSPMTGRKNYGYTF.

The V gene is TRBV28, the J gene TRBJ1-3; TRBD1 is a possible D gene (5 bases). CDR1 is MDHEN, CDR2 SYDVKM, per germline. This CDR3 is 14 amino acids long. The V and J ends lost 5 bases and 3 bases respectively, with 11 bases between them. The chain's CDR3 is CASSILGGGNTIYF. CDR3 coding DNA: TGTGCCAGCAGTATCCTCGGGGGTGGAAACACCATATATTTT.

The genes are TRBV24-1 and TRBJ1-3; D might be TRBD1 (5 bases). V dropped 6 bases and J dropped 0 bases, with 20 bases sitting between them. Germline CDR1 reads KGHDR; CDR2 reads SFDVKD. The CDR3 sequence is 18 residues long. The CDR3 region has the DNA TGTGCCACCAGTCGCTCGAGGCGGGACCGTAACTCTGGAAACACCATATATTTT. Translation gives CATSRSRRDRNSGNTIYF.

The rearrangement links TRBV19 to TRBJ2-5; unclear D gene. V lost 3 bases and J 5 bases, leaving 10 bases between the germline ends. Germline lookup yields CDR1 LNHDA and CDR2 SQIVND (reference sequence). CDR3 length: 13 residues. CDR3 loop: CASSINRVETQYF. DNA for the CDR3: TGTGCCAGTAGTATCAACAGAGTGGAGACCCAGTACTTC.

The chain couples TRBV14 to TRBJ2-2; TRBD1 agrees at 8 bases. Germline-derived CDR1 and CDR2 are SGHDN and FVKESK. The CDR3 extends over 17 amino acids. J was trimmed by 3 bases and V by 5 bases; bases with no gene match: 11. The CDR3, as DNA: TGTGCCAGCAGCTACTACCTAGGACAGGGCGACACCGGGGAGCTGTTTTTT. It specifies CASSYYLGQGDTGELFF.